A selection of T cell receptor beta chains follows, all from one sample in a study of control samples from healthy donors and cancer patients. Assay used: immunoSEQ multiplex PCR; TCRdb lists only in-frame clones, some missing. The repertoire table contains roughly 200,000 clones. The sequencing input was blood. The source of these receptors is a woman in her 30s in good health. CDR3s include the opening cysteine and the closing phenylalanine or tryptophan. Fields, in order: D gene, J gene, V gene, CDR3 protein, CDR3 DNA. D genes are given only for firm matches.

NA | TRBJ2-1 | TRBV6-1 | CASSEARDWYNEQFF | TGTGCCAGCAGTGAAGCTCGGGACTGGTACAATGAGCAGTTCTTC
NA | TRBJ2-7 | TRBV21-1 | CASSPEDRDSYEQYF | TGTGCCAGCAGCCCCGAGGACCGGGACTCCTACGAGCAGTACTTC
TRBD2 | TRBJ2-3 | TRBV7-2 | CASSLKNPTSGGAVDTQYF | TGTGCCAGCAGCCTAAAGAACCCTACTAGCGGGGGGGCCGTGGATACGCAGTATTTT
TRBD1 | TRBJ2-7 | TRBV30 | CAWDRTGQPYEQYF | TGTGCCTGGGACAGAACGGGACAGCCCTACGAGCAGTACTTC
TRBD1 | TRBJ1-1 | TRBV4-2 | CASSQVRGGTLNTEAFF | TGTGCCAGCAGCCAAGTTCGAGGGGGCACCCTGAACACTGAAGCTTTCTTT
TRBD1 | TRBJ1-5 | TRBV3-1/TRBV3-2 | CASSPSQGVQPQHF | TGTGCCAGCAGCCCATCCCAGGGGGTGCAGCCCCAGCATTTT
NA | TRBJ2-2 | TRBV5-4 | CASSFLNDGNTGELFF | TGTGCCAGCAGCTTCCTTAATGACGGAAACACCGGGGAGCTGTTTTTT
NA | TRBJ2-6 | TRBV29-1 | CSALMGGSGANVLTF | TGCAGCGCCCTTATGGGGGGCTCTGGGGCCAACGTCCTGACTTTC
NA | TRBJ2-6 | TRBV18 | CASSPLPGTAAGANVLTF | TGTGCCAGCTCACCTCTACCCGGGACCGCGGCTGGGGCCAACGTCCTGACTTTC
NA | TRBJ1-1 | TRBV5-6 | CASSLAGSGTEAFF | TGTGCCAGCAGCTTGGCCGGGTCAGGGACTGAAGCTTTCTTT